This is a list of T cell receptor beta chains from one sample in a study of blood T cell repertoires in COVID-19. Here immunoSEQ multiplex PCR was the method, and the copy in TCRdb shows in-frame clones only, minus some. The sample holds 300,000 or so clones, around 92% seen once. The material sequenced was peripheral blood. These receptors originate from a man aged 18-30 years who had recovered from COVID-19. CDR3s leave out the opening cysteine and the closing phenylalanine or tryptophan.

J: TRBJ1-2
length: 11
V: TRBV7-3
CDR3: ASSADRGRGYT

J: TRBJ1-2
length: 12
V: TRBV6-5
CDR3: ASSYRTGVYGYT

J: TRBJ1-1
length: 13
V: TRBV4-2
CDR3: ASSQGTGDDTEAF

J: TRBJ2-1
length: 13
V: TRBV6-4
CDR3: ASSESSAAYNEQF

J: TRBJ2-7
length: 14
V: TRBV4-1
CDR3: ASSQELGLAGLEQY

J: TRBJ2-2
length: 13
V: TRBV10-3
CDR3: AISRSRENTGELF

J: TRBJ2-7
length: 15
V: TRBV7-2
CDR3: ASSIGTSGGTSYEQY

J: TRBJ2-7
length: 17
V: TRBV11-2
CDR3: ASSSTPLPGLAASYEQY

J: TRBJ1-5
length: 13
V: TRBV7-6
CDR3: ASSLLTGGDQPQH

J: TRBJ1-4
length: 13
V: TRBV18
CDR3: ASSPQGSANEKLF

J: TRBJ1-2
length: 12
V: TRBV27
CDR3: ASSKGGGAGGYT

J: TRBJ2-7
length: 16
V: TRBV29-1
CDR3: SVAGTGGDSVYEFEQY

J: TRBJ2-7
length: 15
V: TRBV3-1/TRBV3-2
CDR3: ASSQDPITGGVHEQY

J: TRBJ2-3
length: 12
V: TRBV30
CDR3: AWTQRGRTDTQY

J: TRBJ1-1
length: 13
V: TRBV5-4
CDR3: ASSRTGGTNTEAF

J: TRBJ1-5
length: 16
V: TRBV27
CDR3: ASSPKPDRIDSNQPQH

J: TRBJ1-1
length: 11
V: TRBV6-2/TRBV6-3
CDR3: ASSWSANTEAF

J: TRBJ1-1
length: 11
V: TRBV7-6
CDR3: ASSSDRGTEAF

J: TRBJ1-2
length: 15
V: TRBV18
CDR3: ASSPFGGTTSNYGYT

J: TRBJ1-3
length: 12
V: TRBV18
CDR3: ASSLGGPGNTIY

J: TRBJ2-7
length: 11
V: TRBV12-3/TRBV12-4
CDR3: ASSLGLSGEQY

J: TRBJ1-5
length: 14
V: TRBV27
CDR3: ASSPGDPPANQPQH

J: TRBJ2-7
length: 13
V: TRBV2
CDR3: ASSAGPGGSYEQY

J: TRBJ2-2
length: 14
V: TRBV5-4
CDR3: ASSVLAGVMAGELF

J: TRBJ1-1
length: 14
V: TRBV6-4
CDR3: ASRDSDATGGTEAF

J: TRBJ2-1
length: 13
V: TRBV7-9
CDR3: ASSLVRGASSEQF

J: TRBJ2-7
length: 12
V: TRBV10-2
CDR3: ASRPAGASYEQY